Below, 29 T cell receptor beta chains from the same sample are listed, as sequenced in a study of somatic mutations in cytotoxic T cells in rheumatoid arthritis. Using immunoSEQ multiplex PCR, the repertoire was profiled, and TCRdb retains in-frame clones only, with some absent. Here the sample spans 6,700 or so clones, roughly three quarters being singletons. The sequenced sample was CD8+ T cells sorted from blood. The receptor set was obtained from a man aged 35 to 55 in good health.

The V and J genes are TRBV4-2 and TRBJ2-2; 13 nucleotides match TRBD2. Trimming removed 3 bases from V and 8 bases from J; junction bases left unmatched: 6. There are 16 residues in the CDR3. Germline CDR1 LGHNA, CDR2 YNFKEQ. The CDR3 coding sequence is TGTGCCAGCAGCCAGGGACTAGCGGGAATTTCGGGGGAGCTGTTTTTT. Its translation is CASSQGLAGISGELFF.

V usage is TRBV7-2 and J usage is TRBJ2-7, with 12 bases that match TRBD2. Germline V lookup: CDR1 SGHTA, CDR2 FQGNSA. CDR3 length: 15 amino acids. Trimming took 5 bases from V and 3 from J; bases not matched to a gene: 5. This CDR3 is CASSVTSGGFYEQYV. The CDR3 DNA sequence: TGTGCCAGCAGCGTTACTAGCGGGGGGTTCTACGAGCAGTACGTC.

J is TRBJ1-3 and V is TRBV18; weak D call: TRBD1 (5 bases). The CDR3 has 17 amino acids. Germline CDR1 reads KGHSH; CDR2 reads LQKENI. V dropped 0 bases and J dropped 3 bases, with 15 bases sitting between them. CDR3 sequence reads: CASSPPTEQHLGNTIYF. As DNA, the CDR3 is TGTGCCAGCTCACCACCGACAGAACAACATCTTGGAAACACCATATATTTT.

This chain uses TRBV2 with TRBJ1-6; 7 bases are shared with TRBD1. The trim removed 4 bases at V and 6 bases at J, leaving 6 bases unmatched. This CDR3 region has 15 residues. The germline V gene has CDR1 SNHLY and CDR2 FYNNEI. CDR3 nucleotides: TGTGCCAGCAGTGGGACAGGACCGGGTAATTCACCCCTCCACTTT. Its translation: CASSGTGPGNSPLHF.

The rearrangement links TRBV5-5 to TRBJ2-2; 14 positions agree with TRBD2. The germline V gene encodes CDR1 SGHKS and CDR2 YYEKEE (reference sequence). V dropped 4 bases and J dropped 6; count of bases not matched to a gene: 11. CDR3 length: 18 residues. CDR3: CASSPGLAGAILSGELFF. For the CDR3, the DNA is TGTGCCAGCAGCCCGGGACTAGCGGGAGCCATACTGTCCGGGGAGCTGTTTTTT.

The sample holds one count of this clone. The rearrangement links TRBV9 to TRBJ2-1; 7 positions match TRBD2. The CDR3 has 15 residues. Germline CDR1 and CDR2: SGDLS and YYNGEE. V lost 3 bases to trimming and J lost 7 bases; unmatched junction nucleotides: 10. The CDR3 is CASSAGGGTSNEQFF. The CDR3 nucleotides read TGTGCCAGCAGCGCTGGGGGGGGGACGAGTAATGAGCAGTTCTTC.

The CDR3 bases are TGTGCCATCAGTAATACAGGGGAGGGGAGTGTGGCCCAGTACTTC. This translates into CAISNTGEGSVAQYF. The V gene is TRBV10-3, the J gene TRBJ2-5; D tentatively reads TRBD1 or TRBD2 (7 bases each). Germline V gene lookup returns CDR1 ENHRY and CDR2 SYGVKD. V lost 5 bases and J 9 bases, leaving 22 bases between the germline ends. CDR3 length: 15 residues.

Written as DNA, the CDR3 is TGTGCCAGCTCACCATTGGCAGGGTCGACAGATACGCAGTATTTT. Its translation: CASSPLAGSTDTQYF. The rearrangement links TRBV18 to TRBJ2-3, with D perhaps matching TRBD1 (5 bases). The V gene's germline CDR1 is KGHSH and CDR2 LQKENI. Trimming removed 2 bases from V and 3 bases from J, with 12 bases in between. CDR3 length equals 15 residues.

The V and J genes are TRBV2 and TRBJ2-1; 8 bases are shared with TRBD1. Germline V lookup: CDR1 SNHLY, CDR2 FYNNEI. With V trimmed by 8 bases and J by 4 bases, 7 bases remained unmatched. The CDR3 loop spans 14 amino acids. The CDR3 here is CASLPTGAYNEQFF. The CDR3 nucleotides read TGTGCCAGCCTACCGACAGGGGCGTACAATGAGCAGTTCTTC.

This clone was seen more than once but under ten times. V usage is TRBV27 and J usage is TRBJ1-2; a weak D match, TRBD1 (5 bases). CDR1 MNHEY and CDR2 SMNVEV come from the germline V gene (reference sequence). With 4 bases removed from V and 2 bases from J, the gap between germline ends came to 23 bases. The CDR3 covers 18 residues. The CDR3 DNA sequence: TGTGCCAGCAGTTCCGTTCGGGGGGTTCTGGGCTCAAACTATGGCTACACCTTC. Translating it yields CASSSVRGVLGSNYGYTF.

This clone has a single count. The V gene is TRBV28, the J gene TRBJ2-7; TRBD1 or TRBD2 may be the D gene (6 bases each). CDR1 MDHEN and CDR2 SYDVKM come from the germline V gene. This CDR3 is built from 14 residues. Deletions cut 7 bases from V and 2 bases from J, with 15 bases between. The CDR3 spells CASIGEGGTYEQYF. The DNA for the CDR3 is TGTGCCAGCATTGGTGAAGGGGGGACCTACGAGCAGTACTTC.

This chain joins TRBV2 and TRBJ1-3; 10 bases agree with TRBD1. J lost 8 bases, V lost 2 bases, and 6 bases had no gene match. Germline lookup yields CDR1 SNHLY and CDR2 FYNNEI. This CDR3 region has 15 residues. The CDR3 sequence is CASSEPDRGEDTIYF. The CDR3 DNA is TGTGCCAGCAGTGAACCGGACAGGGGGGAAGACACCATATATTTT. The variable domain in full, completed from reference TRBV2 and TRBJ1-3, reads EPEVTQTPSHQVTQMGQEVILRCVPISNHLYFYWYRQILGQKVEFLVSFYNNEISEKSEIFDDQFSVERPDGSNFTLKIRSTKLEDSAMYFCASSEPDRGEDTIYFGEGSWLTVV.

DNA of the CDR3: TGTGCCAGCAGCCGACCAAAAAAGGATTCACCCCTCCACTTT. Translation gives CASSRPKKDSPLHF. V usage is TRBV7-5 and J usage is TRBJ1-6. TRBV7-5 is tagged as a pseudogene. The CDR3 totals 14 residues.

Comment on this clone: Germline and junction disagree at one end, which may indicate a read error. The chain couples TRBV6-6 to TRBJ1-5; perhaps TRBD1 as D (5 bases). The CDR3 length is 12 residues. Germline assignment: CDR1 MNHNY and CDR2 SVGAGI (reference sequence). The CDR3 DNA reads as TGTGCCAGCAGTTACGGGGCAGCCCAGAGATATTTT. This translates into CASSYGAAQRYF.

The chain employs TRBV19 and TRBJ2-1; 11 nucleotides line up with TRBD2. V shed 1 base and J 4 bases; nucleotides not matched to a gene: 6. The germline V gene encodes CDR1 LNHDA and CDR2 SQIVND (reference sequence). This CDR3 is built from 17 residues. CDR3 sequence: CASSIGVGLAVYNEQFF. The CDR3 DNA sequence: TGTGCCAGTAGTATAGGGGTGGGACTAGCGGTTTACAATGAGCAGTTCTTC.

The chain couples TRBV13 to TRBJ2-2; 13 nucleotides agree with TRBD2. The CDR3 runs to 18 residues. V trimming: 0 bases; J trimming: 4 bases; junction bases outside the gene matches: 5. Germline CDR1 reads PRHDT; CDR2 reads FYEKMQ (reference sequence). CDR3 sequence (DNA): TGTGCCAGCAGCTTAGGACTAGCGGGAGGGCCGACCACCGGGGAGCTGTTTTTT. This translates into CASSLGLAGGPTTGELFF. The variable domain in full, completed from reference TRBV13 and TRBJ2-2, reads AAGVIQSPRHLIKEKRETATLKCYPIPRHDTVYWYQQGPGQDPQFLISFYEKMQSDKGSIPDRFSAQQFSDYHSELNMSSLELGDSALYFCASSLGLAGGPTTGELFFGEGSRLTVL.

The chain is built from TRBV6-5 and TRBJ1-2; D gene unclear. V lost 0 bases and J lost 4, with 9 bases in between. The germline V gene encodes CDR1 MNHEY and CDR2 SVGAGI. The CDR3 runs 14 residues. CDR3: CASSYSTATYGYTF. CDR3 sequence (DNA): TGTGCCAGCAGTTACTCGACGGCCACCTATGGCTACACCTTC.

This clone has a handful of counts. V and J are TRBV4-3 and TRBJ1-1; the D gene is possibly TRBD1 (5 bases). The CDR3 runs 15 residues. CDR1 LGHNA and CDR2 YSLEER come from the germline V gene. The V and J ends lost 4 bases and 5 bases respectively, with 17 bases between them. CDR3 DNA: TGCGCCAGCAGCCCCTCAGGGACGATGAGGACTGAAGCTTTCTTT. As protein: CASSPSGTMRTEAFF.

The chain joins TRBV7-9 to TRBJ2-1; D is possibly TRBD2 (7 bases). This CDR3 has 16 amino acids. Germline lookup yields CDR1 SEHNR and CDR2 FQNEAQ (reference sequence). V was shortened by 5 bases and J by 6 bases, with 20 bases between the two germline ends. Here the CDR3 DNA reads TGTGCCAGCAGCCCCACTGCGGGGGCAATTGGCAATGAGCAGTTCTTC. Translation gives CASSPTAGAIGNEQFF.

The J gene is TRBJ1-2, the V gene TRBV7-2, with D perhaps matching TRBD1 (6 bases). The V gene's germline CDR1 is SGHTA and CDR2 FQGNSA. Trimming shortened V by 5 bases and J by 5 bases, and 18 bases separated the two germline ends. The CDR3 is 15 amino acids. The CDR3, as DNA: TGTGCCAGCAGCCCCTTATCCGGGACATCTTATGGCTACACCTTC. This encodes CASSPLSGTSYGYTF. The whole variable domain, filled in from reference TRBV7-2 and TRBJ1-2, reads GAGVSQSPSNKVTEKGKDVELRCDPISGHTALYWYRQSLGQGLEFLIYFQGNSAPDKSGLPSDRFSAERTGGSVSTLTIQRTQQEDSAVYLCASSPLSGTSYGYTFGSGTRLTVV.

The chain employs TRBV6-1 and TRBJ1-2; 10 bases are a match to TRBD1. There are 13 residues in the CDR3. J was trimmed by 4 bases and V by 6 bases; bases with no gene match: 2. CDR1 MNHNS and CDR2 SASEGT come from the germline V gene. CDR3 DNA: TGTGCCAGCAGGGGGGACAGGGGCTATGGCTACACCTTC. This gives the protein CASRGDRGYGYTF.

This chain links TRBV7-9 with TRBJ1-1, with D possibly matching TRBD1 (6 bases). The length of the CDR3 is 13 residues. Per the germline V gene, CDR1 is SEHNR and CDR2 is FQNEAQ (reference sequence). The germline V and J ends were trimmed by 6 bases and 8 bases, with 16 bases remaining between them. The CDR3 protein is CASSPPGTLEAFF. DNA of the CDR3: TGTGCCAGCAGTCCTCCCGGGACATTAGAAGCTTTCTTT.

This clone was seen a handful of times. CDR3 nucleotide sequence: TGCGCCAGCAGCCAAGGAGGAACCGGGGAGCTGTTTTTT. Amino acids: CASSQGGTGELFF. The chain recombines TRBV4-1 with TRBJ2-2; no firm D call. The CDR3 length is 13 residues. Germline values: CDR1 MGHRA, CDR2 YSYEKL. Deletions cut 1 base from V and 5 bases from J, with 5 bases between.

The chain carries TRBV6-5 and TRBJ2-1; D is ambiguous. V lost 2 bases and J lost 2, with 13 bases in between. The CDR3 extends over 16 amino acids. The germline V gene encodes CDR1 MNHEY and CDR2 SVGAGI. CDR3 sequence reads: CASSYTSSGPYNEQFF. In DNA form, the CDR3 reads TGTGCCAGCAGTTACACTTCCTCCGGACCCTACAATGAGCAGTTCTTC.

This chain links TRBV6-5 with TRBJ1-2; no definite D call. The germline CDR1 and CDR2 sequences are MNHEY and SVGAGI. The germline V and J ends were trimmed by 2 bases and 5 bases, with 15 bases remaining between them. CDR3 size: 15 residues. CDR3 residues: CASSYTMVSRYGYTF. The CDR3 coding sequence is TGTGCCAGCAGTTACACGATGGTTAGCCGGTATGGCTACACCTTC.

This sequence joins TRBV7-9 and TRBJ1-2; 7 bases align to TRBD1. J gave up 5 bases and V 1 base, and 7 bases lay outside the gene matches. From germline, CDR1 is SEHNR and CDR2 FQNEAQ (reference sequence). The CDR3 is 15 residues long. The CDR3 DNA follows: TGTGCCAGCAGCTTAGACCAGGGGGAGGTTTATGGCTACACCTTC. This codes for CASSLDQGEVYGYTF.

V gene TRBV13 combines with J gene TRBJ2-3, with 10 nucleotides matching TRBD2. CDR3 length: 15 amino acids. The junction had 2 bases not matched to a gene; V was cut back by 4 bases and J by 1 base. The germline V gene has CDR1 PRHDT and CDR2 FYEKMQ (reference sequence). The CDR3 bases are TGTGCCAGCAGCTCCGGGACTAGCGGCACAGATACGCAGTATTTT. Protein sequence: CASSSGTSGTDTQYF.

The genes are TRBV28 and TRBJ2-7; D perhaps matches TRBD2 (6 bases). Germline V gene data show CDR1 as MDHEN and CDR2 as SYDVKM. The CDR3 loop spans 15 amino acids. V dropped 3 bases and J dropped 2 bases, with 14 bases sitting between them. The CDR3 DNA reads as TGTGCCAGCAGTTTCCCCTCTAGCGCCACCTACGAGCAGTACTTC. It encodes CASSFPSSATYEQYF. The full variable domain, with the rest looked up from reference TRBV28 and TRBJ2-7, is DVKVTQSSRYLVKRTGEKVFLECVQDMDHENMFWYRQDPGLGLRLIYFSYDVKMKEKGDIPEGYSVSREKKERFSLILESASTNQTSMYLCASSFPSSATYEQYFGPGTRLTVT.

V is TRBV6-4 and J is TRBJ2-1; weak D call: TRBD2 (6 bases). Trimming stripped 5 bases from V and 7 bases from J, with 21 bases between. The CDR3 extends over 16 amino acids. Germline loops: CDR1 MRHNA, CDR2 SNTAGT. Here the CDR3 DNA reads TGTGCCAGCAGTCAAGGGACTCGCCGTAGGTGGAATGAGCAGTTCTTC. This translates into CASSQGTRRRWNEQFF.